The source of this T cell receptor beta chain is a study of naive and memory T cell subsets. Study-wide results and limits: Diversity fell and Gini index rose from naive through CM, EM, EMRA.

An equimolar mix of two oligonucleotides served as the beta constant-region primer for TRBC1 and TRBC2. MiXCR, run by TCRdb on the UMI-ligation and nested PCR reads, gives a single entry per CDR3 protein. The sample has around 40,000 distinct CDR3 sequences, about 14% seen once. This clonotype has ten or more counts. Its matching antigen is unknown. Cells stained for CD3, CD4, CD8, CD45RA, CD27 and viability were sorted into four CD45RA/CD27 subsets. This receptor was obtained from a human donor in good health. Sequenced: effector memory CD4+ T cells from blood. The subset is: effector memory, CD45RA- CD27-.

The CDR3 DNA reads TGTGCCAGCAGTGGGGTAACTGGGGCCAACGTCCTGACTTTC. It encodes CASSGVTGANVLTF. The chain combines TRBV6-5 with TRBJ2-6, with unresolved D. CDR3 length equals 14 residues. V dropped 5 bases and J dropped 2 bases, with 7 bases sitting between them. From germline, CDR1 is MNHEY and CDR2 SVGAGI.